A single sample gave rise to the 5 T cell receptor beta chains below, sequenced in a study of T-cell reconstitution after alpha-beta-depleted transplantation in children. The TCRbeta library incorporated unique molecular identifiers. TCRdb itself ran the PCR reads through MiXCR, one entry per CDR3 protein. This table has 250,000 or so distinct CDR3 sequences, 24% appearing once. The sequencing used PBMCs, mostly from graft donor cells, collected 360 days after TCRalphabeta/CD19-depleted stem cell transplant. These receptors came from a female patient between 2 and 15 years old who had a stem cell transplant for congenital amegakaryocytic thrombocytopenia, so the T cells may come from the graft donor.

The CDR3 region has the DNA TGTGCCAGCAGCTTACTCGGGGGGCTGCCCTACGAGCAGTACTTC. It codes for CASSLLGGLPYEQYF. The rearrangement uses TRBV7-9 and TRBJ2-7, with D maybe TRBD2 (7 bases). CDR3 length: 15 residues. V was shortened by 2 bases and J by 2 bases, with 13 bases between the two germline ends. CDR1 SEHNR and CDR2 FQNEAQ come from the germline V gene (reference sequence).

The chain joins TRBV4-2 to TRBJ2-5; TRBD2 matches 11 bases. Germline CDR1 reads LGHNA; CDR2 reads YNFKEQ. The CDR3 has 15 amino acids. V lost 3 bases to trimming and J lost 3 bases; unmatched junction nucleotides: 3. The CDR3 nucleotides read TGTGCCAGCAGCCACCCGGGACTAGCGGAAGAGACCCAGTACTTC. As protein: CASSHPGLAEETQYF.

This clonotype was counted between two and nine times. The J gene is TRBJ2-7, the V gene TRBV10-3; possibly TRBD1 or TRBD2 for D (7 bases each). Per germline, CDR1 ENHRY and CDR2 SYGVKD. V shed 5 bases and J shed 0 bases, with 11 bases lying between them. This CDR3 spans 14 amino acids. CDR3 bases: TGTGCCATCAGTCCAGGGGGGGGCTCCTACGAGCAGTACTTC. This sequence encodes CAISPGGGSYEQYF.

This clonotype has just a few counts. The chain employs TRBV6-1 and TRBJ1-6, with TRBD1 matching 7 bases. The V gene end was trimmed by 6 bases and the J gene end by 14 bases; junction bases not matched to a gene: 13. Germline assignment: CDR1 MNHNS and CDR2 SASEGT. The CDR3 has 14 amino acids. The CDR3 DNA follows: TGTGCCAGCAGCCCGACAGGGCGGTGGGGGACCCTCCACTTT. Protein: CASSPTGRWGTLHF.

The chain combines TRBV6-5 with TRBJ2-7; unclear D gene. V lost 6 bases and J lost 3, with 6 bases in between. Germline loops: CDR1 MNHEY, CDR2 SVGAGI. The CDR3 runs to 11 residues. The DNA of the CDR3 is TGTGCCAGCAGGAACAACTACGAGCAGTACTTC. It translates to CASRNNYEQYF.